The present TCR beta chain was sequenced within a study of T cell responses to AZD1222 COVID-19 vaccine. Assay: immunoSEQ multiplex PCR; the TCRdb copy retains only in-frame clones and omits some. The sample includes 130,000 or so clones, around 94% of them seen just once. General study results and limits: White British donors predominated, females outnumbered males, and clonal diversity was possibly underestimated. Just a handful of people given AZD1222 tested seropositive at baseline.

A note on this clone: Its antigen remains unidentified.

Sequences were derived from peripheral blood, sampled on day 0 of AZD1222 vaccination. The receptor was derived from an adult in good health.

In DNA, the CDR3 is TGCGCCAGCAGCTCAGACCACCGCCGACACGAGCAGTACTTC. It codes for CASSSDHRRHEQYF. The chain is built from TRBV5-1 and TRBJ2-7; D unclear. V was shortened by 3 bases and J by 5 bases, with 15 bases between the two germline ends. The CDR3 sequence is 14 residues long. Per germline, CDR1 SGHRS and CDR2 YFSETQ.